Below, 28 T cell receptor beta chains from the same sample are listed, as sequenced in a study of cytomegalovirus exposure and HLA in healthy donors (dated by TCRdb to about 2017). The library relied on the immunoSEQ multiplex PCR assay. TCRdb provides this immuneACCESS table in a form limited to in-frame rearrangements. Some clones are lacking; in checked studies, under half of them reflect an unresolved V gene, and why the rest are absent is not known. The sample table shows about 130,000 clones, and 90% to 96% are seen once. The leading ten clones occupy 1.7% of the sample. The material sequenced was PBMCs. These receptor sequences come from a man aged 18 to 30 in good health and CMV-seronegative.

The chain is built from TRBV30 and TRBJ2-5, with a tentative D call TRBD1 (6 bases). The CDR3 is 13 amino acids. Per the germline V gene, CDR1 is GTSNPN and CDR2 is SVGIG (reference sequence). V was pared by 0 bases and J by 5 bases, with 10 bases between. For the CDR3, the DNA is TGTGCCTGGAGTGTACAGGGATGGGAGACCCAGTACTTC. This codes for CAWSVQGWETQYF.

The CDR3 spells CATSREGAGWYGYTF. The CDR3 bases are TGTGCCACCAGCAGAGAGGGGGCGGGCTGGTATGGCTACACCTTC. This rearrangement joins TRBV15 to TRBJ1-2, with a possible D match to TRBD1 (6 bases). Germline V CDR1 and CDR2: LNHNV, YYDKDF (reference sequence). This CDR3 has 15 amino acids. V dropped 0 bases and J dropped 5 bases, with 13 bases sitting between them.

The rearrangement uses TRBV5-1 and TRBJ2-3, with D possibly being TRBD2 (6 bases). Germline CDR1 SGHRS, CDR2 YFSETQ. This CDR3 comprises 15 residues. The ends were cut back, 4 bases at V and 0 bases at J, with 12 bases in the middle. The CDR3 bases are TGCGCCAGCAGCCTAGGAGGGCCCAGCACAGATACGCAGTATTTT. Its translation: CASSLGGPSTDTQYF.

This sequence joins TRBV4-1 and TRBJ2-1; D is possibly TRBD2 (5 bases). The germline CDR1 and CDR2 sequences are MGHRA and YSYEKL. The CDR3 extends over 16 amino acids. Deletions cut 5 bases from V and 7 bases from J, with 21 bases between. The CDR3 loop reads CASSLASIVSGNEQFF. As DNA, the CDR3 is TGCGCCAGCAGCTTAGCCTCGATCGTTTCGGGGAATGAGCAGTTCTTC.

The chain uses TRBV30 and TRBJ1-2; D unclear. V lost 4 bases and J 0 bases, leaving 6 bases between the germline ends. Germline V gene lookup returns CDR1 GTSNPN and CDR2 SVGIG (reference sequence). The CDR3 has 12 amino acids. CDR3 coding DNA: TGTGCCTGGACCATAGCTAACTATGGCTACACCTTC. This encodes CAWTIANYGYTF.

The V gene is TRBV9, the J gene TRBJ1-3; D possibly corresponds to TRBD1 (6 bases). CDR1 is SGDLS and CDR2 is YYNGEE in the germline V gene. V gave up 3 bases and J gave up 2 bases, with 12 bases separating them. This CDR3 has 15 amino acids. CDR3 sequence reads: CASSDHRAPGNTIYF. The CDR3, as DNA: TGTGCCAGCAGCGACCACAGGGCGCCTGGAAACACCATATATTTT.

The gene calls are TRBV27 and TRBJ2-7; 8 nucleotides match TRBD1. The V and J ends lost 5 bases and 5 bases, in that order; junction bases with no gene match: 5. This CDR3 contains 13 residues. CDR1 MNHEY and CDR2 SMNVEV come from the germline V gene (reference sequence). CDR3 sequence (DNA): TGTGCCAGCAGTCGGACAGGGATCCACGAGCAGTACTTC. Protein: CASSRTGIHEQYF.

The rearrangement joins TRBV21-1 to TRBJ2-1; TRBD2, as called in the table, went unchecked against the DNA. TRBV21-1 is labeled a pseudogene. The CDR3 has 17 residues. CDR3 region: CASSKFSLAKKYNEQFF. The CDR3 nucleotides read TGTGCCAGCAGCAAATTCTCACTAGCGAAAAAATACAATGAGCAGTTCTTC.

The chain employs TRBV7-3 and TRBJ1-2; the match to TRBD1 covers 10 bases. From germline, CDR1 is SGHTA and CDR2 FQGTGA. J gave up 8 bases and V 5 bases, and 8 bases lay outside the gene matches. The CDR3 has 14 amino acids. Here the CDR3 DNA reads TGTGCCAGCAGCACGACAGGGGGCGTTTTGGGCTACACCTTC. This encodes CASSTTGGVLGYTF.

This sequence joins TRBV7-9 and TRBJ2-7; 7 bases agree with TRBD1. The CDR3 covers 12 residues. Germline V gives CDR1 SEHNR, CDR2 FQNEAQ (reference sequence). The trim removed 5 bases at V and 4 bases at J, leaving 2 bases unmatched. CDR3: CASSTQGYEQYF. The CDR3 DNA reads as TGTGCCAGCAGCACACAGGGGTACGAGCAGTACTTC. The whole variable domain, filled in from reference TRBV7-9 and TRBJ2-7, reads DTGVSQNPRHKITKRGQNVTFRCDPISEHNRLYWYRQTLGQGPEFLTYFQNEAQLEKSRLLSDRFSAERPKGSFSTLEIQRTEQGDSAMYLCASSTQGYEQYFGPGTRLTVT.

The CDR3 here is CASTQGGAVTGELFF. The CDR3 nucleotides are TGTGCCAGCACCCAGGGCGGGGCGGTCACCGGGGAGCTGTTTTTT. The rearrangement links TRBV7-2 to TRBJ2-2; maybe TRBD2 (6 bases). CDR3 length: 15 amino acids. CDR1 is SGHTA and CDR2 is FQGNSA in the germline V gene. V shed 7 bases and J shed 4 bases, with 16 bases lying between them.

This rearrangement joins TRBV10-1 to TRBJ1-5, with D possibly being TRBD1 (5 bases). Germline CDR1 reads WNHNN; CDR2 reads SYGVQD (reference sequence). V shed 6 bases and J shed 4 bases, with 13 bases lying between them. This CDR3 is 14 amino acids long. DNA for the CDR3: TGCGCCAGCAGCGCCCGACAGATTAATCAGCCCCAGCATTTT. Protein: CASSARQINQPQHF.

This chain links TRBV19 with TRBJ2-7, with TRBD1 matching over 8 bases. The V and J ends lost 3 bases and 2 bases, in that order; junction bases with no gene match: 6. The CDR3 has 15 amino acids. Germline CDR1 is LNHDA and CDR2 is SQIVND (reference sequence). The DNA for the CDR3 is TGTGCCAGTAGTATCTCGGACAGGGTAACCTACGAGCAGTACTTC. It yields the protein CASSISDRVTYEQYF.

The rearrangement uses TRBV2 and TRBJ2-5; 12 bases fit TRBD2. CDR1 and CDR2 from the germline V gene are SNHLY and FYNNEI. This CDR3 has 14 residues. The ends lost 3 bases at V and 9 bases at J; junction bases unmatched: 5. CDR3: CASSDGLAGQAQYF. The CDR3 DNA reads TGTGCCAGCAGTGACGGACTAGCGGGGCAGGCCCAGTACTTC.

This chain joins TRBV7-9 and TRBJ2-1; 11 nucleotides agree with TRBD2. This CDR3 is 16 amino acids long. The V and J ends lost 3 bases and 9 bases, in that order; junction bases with no gene match: 10. CDR1 and CDR2 (germline): SEHNR, FQNEAQ (reference sequence). CDR3 amino acids: CASSFVPGLAAVEQFF. The CDR3, as DNA: TGTGCCAGCAGCTTTGTCCCGGGACTAGCGGCCGTTGAGCAGTTCTTC.

The CDR3 sequence: CASSHATGGGHEQYF. CDR3 in DNA: TGCGCCAGCAGCCACGCGACAGGGGGGGGCCACGAGCAGTACTTC. V and J are TRBV4-3 and TRBJ2-7, with 9 bases identical to TRBD1. Per the germline V gene, CDR1 is LGHNA and CDR2 is YSLEER. The CDR3 is 15 residues long. After removal of 3 bases from V and 5 bases from J, the junction contained 8 bases not matched to a gene.

The chain joins TRBV28 to TRBJ2-1; perhaps TRBD2 as D (6 bases). The CDR3 covers 17 residues. V was shortened by 3 bases and J by 0 bases, with 15 bases between the two germline ends. The V gene's germline CDR1 is MDHEN and CDR2 SYDVKM. CDR3 region: CASSLGGAGSSYNEQFF. CDR3 DNA sequence: TGTGCCAGCAGTTTGGGTGGGGCGGGGAGCTCCTACAATGAGCAGTTCTTC.

V gene TRBV28 combines with J gene TRBJ1-4; possible D gene TRBD1, 5 bases. V was pared by 2 bases and J by 4 bases, with 11 bases between. The germline V gene encodes CDR1 MDHEN and CDR2 SYDVKM. The CDR3 contains 15 residues. The CDR3 DNA sequence: TGTGCCAGCAGTTTAGCAGGGTTAGGTAATGAAAAACTGTTTTTT. Its translation: CASSLAGLGNEKLFF. The full variable domain, its missing parts supplied by reference TRBV28 and TRBJ1-4, is DVKVTQSSRYLVKRTGEKVFLECVQDMDHENMFWYRQDPGLGLRLIYFSYDVKMKEKGDIPEGYSVSREKKERFSLILESASTNQTSMYLCASSLAGLGNEKLFFGSGTQLSVL.

CDR3 bases: TGCAGCGTCCGACAGCTAAACACCGGGGAGCTGTTTTTT. Protein product: CSVRQLNTGELFF. The chain uses TRBV29-1 and TRBJ2-2; tentatively, D is TRBD1 (5 bases). The length of the CDR3 is 13 residues. Trimming left V 6 bases short and J 2 bases short, with 10 bases between. From germline, CDR1 is SQVTM and CDR2 ANQGSEA.

Here the CDR3 reads CASSTQDSGAGANVLTF. CDR3 nucleotides: TGTGCCAGCAGTACCCAAGACAGCGGGGCTGGGGCCAACGTCCTGACTTTC. This chain connects TRBV27 to TRBJ2-6; 7 nucleotides line up with TRBD2. This CDR3 spans 17 amino acids. V dropped 5 bases and J dropped 2; count of bases not matched to a gene: 9. The germline V gene encodes CDR1 MNHEY and CDR2 SMNVEV (reference sequence).

This chain uses TRBV28 with TRBJ2-3, with TRBD2 matching over 11 bases. CDR1 is MDHEN, CDR2 SYDVKM, per germline. V trimming: 4 bases; J trimming: 4 bases; junction bases outside the gene matches: 7. This CDR3 region has 16 residues. The CDR3 DNA is TGTGCCAGCAGTTATACTAGCGGGAGTTCGGCAGATACGCAGTATTTT. Amino acids: CASSYTSGSSADTQYF.

This chain links TRBV30 with TRBJ2-6; TRBD1 is a possible D gene (6 bases). The CDR3 runs 19 residues. CDR1 and CDR2 from the germline V gene are GTSNPN and SVGIG (reference sequence). Trimming removed 0 bases at V and 1 base at J, with 19 bases between. CDR3 DNA sequence: TGTGCCTGGAGTGTACTTCGGTCAGGGGCCCTATCTGGGGCCAACGTCCTGACTTTC. Its translation: CAWSVLRSGALSGANVLTF.

J is TRBJ2-1 and V is TRBV4-3, with 8 bases identical to TRBD1. Germline values: CDR1 LGHNA, CDR2 YSLEER. CDR3 length: 15 residues. Losses at the gene ends were 4 bases for V and 4 bases for J; bases not matched to a gene: 6. The CDR3 coding sequence is TGCGCCAGCAGCCCGAGCAGGGGGCCATACAATGAGCAGTTCTTC. This gives the protein CASSPSRGPYNEQFF.

The chain carries TRBV7-2 and TRBJ1-2; the match to TRBD1 covers 8 bases. J lost 2 bases, V lost 5 bases, and 7 bases had no gene match. Germline loops: CDR1 SGHTA, CDR2 FQGNSA. This CDR3 spans 15 amino acids. CDR3 sequence reads: CASSHRTGLNYGYTF. CDR3 in DNA: TGTGCCAGCAGCCACCGGACAGGGTTGAACTATGGCTACACCTTC.

The chain carries TRBV28 and TRBJ2-2, with D unresolved. Deletions cut 9 bases from V and 6 bases from J, with 8 bases between. The germline V gene has CDR1 MDHEN and CDR2 SYDVKM. The CDR3 has 11 amino acids. The CDR3 loop reads CASYRSGELFF. The CDR3 DNA reads TGTGCCAGTTACAGATCCGGGGAGCTGTTTTTT. Looking up the rest from reference TRBV28 and TRBJ2-2 gives the full variable domain: DVKVTQSSRYLVKRTGEKVFLECVQDMDHENMFWYRQDPGLGLRLIYFSYDVKMKEKGDIPEGYSVSREKKERFSLILESASTNQTSMYLCASYRSGELFFGEGSRLTVL.

V usage is TRBV30 and J usage is TRBJ2-3; possible D gene TRBD1, 5 bases. V lost 6 bases and J 2 bases, leaving 18 bases between the germline ends. The V gene's germline CDR1 is GTSNPN and CDR2 SVGIG (reference sequence). CDR3 length equals 15 residues. This CDR3 reads CACQGHPSDTDTQYF. The CDR3 DNA is TGTGCCTGCCAAGGACATCCCTCTGACACAGATACGCAGTATTTT.

CDR3 coding DNA: TGTGCCAGCAGCTTAAGGCCGACTAGCGGGAGGGCATTCGGGTCCTACAATGAGCAGTTCTTC. The encoded protein is CASSLRPTSGRAFGSYNEQFF. The chain links TRBV7-3 to TRBJ2-1; 14 bases line up with TRBD2. Germline V CDR1 and CDR2: SGHTA, FQGTGA. The CDR3 consists of 21 residues. J was trimmed by 1 base and V by 1 base; bases with no gene match: 12. Looking up the rest from reference TRBV7-3 and TRBJ2-1 gives the full variable domain: GAGVSQTPSNKVTEKGKYVELRCDPISGHTALYWYRQSLGQGPEFLIYFQGTGAADDSGLPNDRFFAVRPEGSVSTLKIQRTERGDSAVYLCASSLRPTSGRAFGSYNEQFFGPGTRLTVL.

The rearrangement uses TRBV27 and TRBJ1-5, with TRBD1 as a possible D gene (6 bases). The CDR3 totals 13 residues. The V end lost 6 bases, the J end lost 6 bases, and 12 bases lay between the germline ends. From germline, CDR1 is MNHEY and CDR2 SMNVEV (reference sequence). Written as DNA, the CDR3 is TGTGCCAGCAGGCTACAGGGCGCTCAGCCCCAGCATTTT. It codes for CASRLQGAQPQHF.